This TCR beta chain was identified in a study of blood T cell repertoires in COVID-19. Some clones are missing from TCRdb's copy, which holds only in-frame ones; the method was immunoSEQ multiplex PCR. This table holds roughly 130,000 clones, about 88% found once. Seattle participants joined during active infection and were tracked over time. Trimming cost V 0 bases and J 0 bases; bases outside gene matches: 6. This CDR3 region has 18 residues. Germline CDR1 reads MNHEY; CDR2 reads SVGEGT. Sequencing input: peripheral blood. The rearrangement uses TRBV6-2 or TRBV6-3 and TRBJ1-5; the match to TRBD1 covers 9 bases. The TCR originated in a human donor with COVID-19, enrolled during active disease. The donor label of this sample is uncertain. CDR3 coding DNA: TGTGCCAGCAGTTACTCCGGGACAGGGCCTTATAGCAATCAGCCCCAGCATTTT. Protein product: CASSYSGTGPYSNQPQHF.